This T cell receptor beta chain originates from a study of T-cell memory formation after mild COVID-19. For the study at large: Across donors, TCR clusters were largely donor specific. General study results and limits: Clones from the second wave (peaking day 37) had unconfirmed SARS-CoV-2 specificity. Contracting CD4+ clones sat mainly in CM and EM; CD8+ in EMRA.

The germline CDR1 and CDR2 sequences are DFQATT and SNEGSKA (reference sequence). The CDR3 spans 12 residues. Between the trimmed V and J ends, which lost 8 bases and 4 bases, there was a span of 14 bases. Ten or more counts support this clonotype. Its target is unknown. TCR alpha and TCR beta cDNA libraries carrying sample barcodes and UMIs were produced by 5'RACE using constant-segment primers. TCRdb itself ran the 5' RACE reads through MiXCR, one entry per CDR3 protein. The repertoire includes under 300,000 distinct CDR3 sequences, roughly 17% of them detected once, and 3% to 4.5% sits in the top ten.

Sequences were obtained from PBMCs or a T cell subset sorted from them (not recorded which). V is TRBV20-1 and J is TRBJ2-5; possible D gene TRBD2, 7 bases. This TCR came from a man aged 18 to 30 who had mild COVID-19 (a few samples of this study predate the infection). Cell type and time point are not known. The CDR3 bases are TGCAGTCCCAAAGGGGGGGGAGAGACCCAGTACTTC. Its protein is CSPKGGGETQYF.